The 17 T cell receptor beta chains listed next were all sequenced from one sample in a study of shared clonotypes between healthy human individuals. The assay was immunoSEQ multiplex PCR, and TCRdb's table has in-frame clones only and misses some. Of millions of clones in the sample, more than 90% were seen once. Material: naive CD4+ T cells sorted from blood. Noted subset: CD45RA+ positively selected. These receptors were taken from a man younger than 30 in good health.

This clone was seen only once. This CDR3 reads CASSWTSDPKAKNIQYF. CDR3 nucleotides: TGTGCCAGCAGCTGGACTAGCGATCCGAAGGCCAAAAACATTCAGTACTTC. The chain couples TRBV7-9 to TRBJ2-4; 9 nucleotides match TRBD2. Germline lookup yields CDR1 SEHNR and CDR2 FQNEAQ (reference sequence). V shed 4 bases, J shed 1 base, and the junction held 8 bases outside the gene matches. The CDR3 sequence is 17 residues long.

The V gene is TRBV15, the J gene TRBJ2-7, with D uncertain. Germline CDR1 is LNHNV and CDR2 is YYDKDF (reference sequence). The CDR3 runs to 15 residues. With 1 base removed from V and 5 bases from J, the gap between germline ends came to 15 bases. This CDR3 reads CATSRVEGIGNEQYF. The CDR3 coding sequence is TGTGCCACCAGCAGAGTTGAAGGTATCGGCAACGAGCAGTACTTC.

Turning to this clone: In the same sample, other DNA sequences code for this CDR3. The chain recombines TRBV7-9 with TRBJ2-5; D is uncertain. V was clipped by 1 base and J by 5 bases, with 8 bases between them. The CDR3 has 13 amino acids. Looked up from germline, CDR1 is SEHNR and CDR2 is FQNEAQ (reference sequence). CDR3 DNA: TGTGCCAGCAGCTTAGACAGTCTCGAGACCCAGTACTTC. Amino acid sequence: CASSLDSLETQYF.

The chain employs TRBV2 and TRBJ1-2; no definite D call. There are 14 residues in the CDR3. V lost 1 base and J lost 5, with 11 bases in between. Germline assignment: CDR1 SNHLY and CDR2 FYNNEI. CDR3 DNA sequence: TGTGCCAGCAGTGAAGAATCCCTTGTATATGGCTACACCTTC. Amino acid sequence: CASSEESLVYGYTF.

This chain uses TRBV6-5 with TRBJ2-2; D is undetermined. CDR3 size: 13 residues. V lost 1 base, J lost 6 bases, and 6 bases lay in between. Germline V gene lookup returns CDR1 MNHEY and CDR2 SVGAGI. CDR3 loop: CASSYLSAGELFF. The DNA for the CDR3 is TGTGCCAGCAGTTACTTGTCGGCCGGGGAGCTGTTTTTT.

The chain carries TRBV7-9 and TRBJ1-5, with a weak D call TRBD1 (6 bases). CDR1 and CDR2 (germline): SEHNR, FQNEAQ (reference sequence). The CDR3 is 15 residues long. Trimming removed 1 base from V and 3 bases from J, with 10 bases in between. CDR3 sequence: CASSLEGTFNQPQHF. CDR3 bases: TGTGCCAGCAGCTTAGAAGGGACATTCAATCAGCCCCAGCATTTT.

The genes are TRBV2 and TRBJ2-1; TRBD2 might be the D (6 bases). This CDR3 contains 14 residues. Trimming removed 9 bases from V and 0 bases from J, with 12 bases in between. Germline V CDR1 and CDR2: SNHLY, FYNNEI. The CDR3 DNA reads as TGTGCCAGTGGGGACGGGGGCTCCTACAATGAGCAGTTCTTC. This translates into CASGDGGSYNEQFF. The entire variable domain, with the rest obtained from reference TRBV2 and TRBJ2-1, is as follows: EPEVTQTPSHQVTQMGQEVILRCVPISNHLYFYWYRQILGQKVEFLVSFYNNEISEKSEIFDDQFSVERPDGSNFTLKIRSTKLEDSAMYFCASGDGGSYNEQFFGPGTRLTVL.

Concerning this clone itself: This sample includes further DNA sequences coding for the same CDR3. The chain's CDR3 is CASSFGLAGSSYEQYF. In DNA, the CDR3 is TGTGCCAGCAGCTTCGGACTAGCGGGATCCTCCTACGAGCAGTACTTC. This rearrangement joins TRBV7-9 to TRBJ2-7; 12 bases are shared with TRBD2. V was clipped by 3 bases and J by 0 bases; unmatched bases: 3. The CDR3 is 16 amino acids. The germline gives CDR1 SEHNR, CDR2 FQNEAQ (reference sequence). The variable domain in full, with the rest retrieved from reference TRBV7-9 and TRBJ2-7, is DTGVSQNPRHKITKRGQNVTFRCDPISEHNRLYWYRQTLGQGPEFLTYFQNEAQLEKSRLLSDRFSAERPKGSFSTLEIQRTEQGDSAMYLCASSFGLAGSSYEQYFGPGTRLTVT.

This chain links TRBV5-5 with TRBJ1-2; D uncertain. V gave up 4 bases and J gave up 0 bases, with 19 bases separating them. Per germline, CDR1 SGHKS and CDR2 YYEKEE (reference sequence). CDR3 length: 17 amino acids. The CDR3, as DNA: TGTGCCAGCAGCACCGGCGCGGGATGGTTCCCTAACTATGGCTACACCTTC. Protein sequence: CASSTGAGWFPNYGYTF.

This clone came up once. This chain's CDR3 is CASSPRAGLNTGELFF. The CDR3 bases are TGTGCCAGCTCACCACGGGCGGGGCTCAACACCGGGGAGCTGTTTTTT. The V call is TRBV18, the J call TRBJ2-2, with D perhaps matching TRBD2 (6 bases). CDR3 size: 16 residues. Trimming took 1 base from V and 2 from J, leaving 11 bases between them. Germline-derived CDR1 and CDR2 are KGHSH and LQKENI.

This chain links TRBV5-1 with TRBJ1-6; D is unresolved. This CDR3 has 14 residues. V was pared by 4 bases and J by 6 bases, with 11 bases between. Germline CDR1 and CDR2: SGHRS and YFSETQ. The CDR3 sequence is CASSAYSGNSPLHF. CDR3 nucleotides: TGCGCCAGCAGCGCATATAGTGGTAATTCACCCCTCCACTTT.

The CDR3 DNA reads TGTGCCAGCAGCTCCCTAGGGGGGGGCCCAGGTAGTCGCCAGTACTTC. Its translation is CASSSLGGGPGSRQYF. This chain joins TRBV9 and TRBJ2-5, with D maybe TRBD2 (7 bases). This CDR3 comprises 16 residues. V was trimmed by 4 bases and J by 10 bases, leaving 26 bases between them. Germline V gives CDR1 SGDLS, CDR2 YYNGEE.

CDR3 amino acids: CATSRGDSTYNEQFF. The DNA of the CDR3 is TGTGCCACCAGCAGAGGGGACAGCACCTACAATGAGCAGTTCTTC. This chain connects TRBV15 to TRBJ2-1; 7 nucleotides agree with TRBD1. The CDR3 spans 15 residues. Unmatched junction bases numbered 2, after V lost 1 base and J lost 2 bases. CDR1 LNHNV and CDR2 YYDKDF come from the germline V gene (reference sequence).

The gene calls are TRBV7-8 and TRBJ1-4, with 11 bases fitting TRBD1. This CDR3 comprises 15 residues. V shed 1 base and J 6 bases; nucleotides not matched to a gene: 1. Germline CDR1 SGHVS, CDR2 FQNEAQ. The CDR3 DNA sequence: TGTGCCAGCAGCTTAGGGACAGGGGGCCATGAAAAACTGTTTTTT. Translating gives CASSLGTGGHEKLFF.

This clone was seen a single time. The rearrangement links TRBV6-5 to TRBJ1-5; tentatively, D is TRBD1 (6 bases). The V and J ends lost 6 bases and 6 bases respectively, with 15 bases between them. Germline V gene lookup returns CDR1 MNHEY and CDR2 SVGAGI. The CDR3 runs to 14 residues. CDR3 in amino acids: CASSRKGVGQPQHF. CDR3 nucleotides: TGTGCCAGCAGCCGAAAGGGGGTGGGTCAGCCCCAGCATTTT.

This sequence joins TRBV6-5 and TRBJ2-7; 7 positions match TRBD2. CDR1 is MNHEY and CDR2 is SVGAGI in the germline V gene. V lost 6 bases and J lost 1; bases outside the gene matches: 9. The CDR3 has 15 residues. CDR3 protein: CASRRAPGGSYEQYF. As DNA, the CDR3 is TGTGCCAGCAGAAGGGCCCCCGGGGGGTCCTACGAGCAGTACTTC.

The chain has TRBV5-1 and TRBJ2-7; 8 bases are shared with TRBD1. Germline assignment: CDR1 SGHRS and CDR2 YFSETQ. The V segment lost 7 bases and the J segment 2 bases; nucleotides outside the gene matches: 8. The CDR3 is 14 residues long. For the CDR3, the DNA is TGCGCCAGCGCGGCAGTCAGGGGGCCCTACGAGCAGTACTTC. It encodes CASAAVRGPYEQYF. The full variable domain, with the rest looked up from reference TRBV5-1 and TRBJ2-7, is KAGVTQTPRYLIKTRGQQVTLSCSPISGHRSVSWYQQTPGQGLQFLFEYFSETQRNKGNFPGRFSGRQFSNSRSEMNVSTLELGDSALYLCASAAVRGPYEQYFGPGTRLTVT.